Below, one T cell receptor beta chain is given with its context. Its antigen is not identified. There are 15 residues in the CDR3. Germline V gene lookup returns CDR1 MNHNY and CDR2 SVGAGI (reference sequence). V lost 6 bases to trimming and J lost 0 bases; unmatched junction nucleotides: 4. Treatment described: 15 to 20 received Ad26.COV2.S at low or high dose, single or two shots; roughly five received placebo; per-sample allocation not given. Following the first vaccine or placebo injection, samples were taken on day 63. Whoever gave the sample was an adult aged 18-55 years in Boston. These data originate in a study of Ad26.COV2.S vaccination and SARS-CoV-2 variants. Study-level results: Vaccinated and placebo-treated recipients had similar non-spike TCR breadth. Vaccine recipients surpassed placebo recipients in spike-specific TCR breadth.

Produced via immunoSEQ multiplex PCR; TCRdb's table is partial and in-frame only. Of around 300,000 clones in the sample, roughly 88% were seen once. The sequence was collected from a person between 18 and 65 years old who received the Ad26.COV2.S COVID-19 vaccine or a placebo. The material sequenced was peripheral blood, taken in a trial of Ad26.COV2.S vaccine versus placebo. The chain employs TRBV6-6 and TRBJ2-1, with 8 bases that match TRBD2. CDR3 coding DNA: TGTGCCAGCAGCAAAGCGGGGGACTCCTACAATGAGCAGTTCTTC. Its protein is CASSKAGDSYNEQFF.